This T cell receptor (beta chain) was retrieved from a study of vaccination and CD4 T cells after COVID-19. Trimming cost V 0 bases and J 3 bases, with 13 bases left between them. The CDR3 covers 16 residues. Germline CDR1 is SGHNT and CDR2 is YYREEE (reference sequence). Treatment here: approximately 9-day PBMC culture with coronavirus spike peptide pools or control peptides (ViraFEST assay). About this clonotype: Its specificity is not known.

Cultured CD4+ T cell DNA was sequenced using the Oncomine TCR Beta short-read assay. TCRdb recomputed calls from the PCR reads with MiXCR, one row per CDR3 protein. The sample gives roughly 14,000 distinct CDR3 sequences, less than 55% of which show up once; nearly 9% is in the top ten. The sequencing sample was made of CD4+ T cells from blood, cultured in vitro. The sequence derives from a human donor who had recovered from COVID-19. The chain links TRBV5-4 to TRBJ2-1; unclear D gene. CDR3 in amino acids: CASSLGSPSSYNEQFF. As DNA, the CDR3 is TGTGCCAGCAGCTTGGGGAGTCCCTCCAGCTACAATGAGCAGTTCTTC.